This T cell receptor (beta chain) appears in the sequencing data of a study of blood T cell repertoires in COVID-19. Overall study: The samples span acute and convalescent COVID-19 from the United States, Italy and Spain. The cDNA or gDNA used as material had been derived from T cells, B-cell-depleted T cells, or PBMCs.

In germline, CDR1 is MNHEY, CDR2 SMNVEV (reference sequence). The CDR3 covers 16 residues. Trimming removed 4 bases from V and 5 bases from J; junction bases left unmatched: 10. Study processing details: Estimation of nucleated cell counts was performed using reference gene primer amplification. Method: immunoSEQ multiplex PCR; TCRdb's copy keeps in-frame clones and lacks some. V, J and clone size were drawn from that table, and D and trimming were deduced from the DNA. The table records approximately 140,000 clones, 79% of them present only once. Source material: peripheral blood. This chain joins TRBV27 and TRBJ2-2; 7 nucleotides line up with TRBD2. This clonotype was sampled from a man in his 60s with acute or convalescent COVID-19. The CDR3 DNA reads TGTGCCAGCAGTTCACCGCGGGAGAGTCTAACCGGGGAGCTGTTTTTT. Translating gives CASSSPRESLTGELFF.